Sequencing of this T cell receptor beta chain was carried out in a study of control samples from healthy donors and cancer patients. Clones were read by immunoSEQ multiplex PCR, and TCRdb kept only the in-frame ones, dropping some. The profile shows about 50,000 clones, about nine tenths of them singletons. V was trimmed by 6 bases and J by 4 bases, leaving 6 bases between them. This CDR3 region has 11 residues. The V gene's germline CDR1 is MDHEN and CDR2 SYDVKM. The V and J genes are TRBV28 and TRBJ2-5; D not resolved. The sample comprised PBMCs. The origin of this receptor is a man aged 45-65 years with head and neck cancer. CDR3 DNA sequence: TGTGCCAGCAGAGGGCCAGAGACCCAGTACTTC. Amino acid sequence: CASRGPETQYF.